Listed below are T cell receptor beta chains from one sample, sequenced in a study of beta chain features in type 1 diabetes. Clones were read by immunoSEQ multiplex PCR, and TCRdb kept only the in-frame ones, dropping some. The repertoire holds 640,000 or so clones, roughly 12% seen once, with 0.022% in the top ten. The sequenced material came from naive CD4+ T cells from blood. The source is a man in his late teens or twenties with type 1 diabetes. CDR3s include the opening cysteine and the closing phenylalanine or tryptophan. D genes are given only for firm matches. Expanded clones get a size class; other rows say once, few or many, or leave the size out.

D	V	J	size	DNA	CDR3
TRBD1	TRBV6-1	TRBJ1-2	few	TGTGCCAGCACCTGGACAGGGAACTATGGCTACACCTTC	CASTWTGNYGYTF
TRBD2	TRBV7-2	TRBJ2-5	NA	TGTGCCAGCAGCACCCGGGGGGGTAGAGAGACCCAGTACTTC	CASSTRGGRETQYF
NA	TRBV2	TRBJ2-7	few	TGTGCCAGCAGTCCTCGGCGGGGGCAGCCCTACGAGCAGTACTTC	CASSPRRGQPYEQYF
NA	TRBV30	TRBJ1-1	NA	TGTGCCTGGACTCGGGGAGTCACTGAAGCTTTCTTT	CAWTRGVTEAFF
NA	TRBV6-1	TRBJ1-5	few	TGTGCCAGCAGTGCAACAGGTAGCAATCAGCCCCAGCATTTT	CASSATGSNQPQHF
NA	TRBV4-1	TRBJ2-4	NA	TGCGCCAGCAGCCAGTCTCGACCCGTAGCCAAAAACATTCAGTACTTC	CASSQSRPVAKNIQYF
NA	TRBV12-5	TRBJ2-7	NA	TGTGCTAGTGACCCGGGCCTGGGGGAGCAGTACTTC	CASDPGLGEQYF
NA	TRBV7-2	TRBJ2-7	few	TGTGCCAGCAGCTTAGGGCCCGTTGGGGAGCAGTACTTC	CASSLGPVGEQYF
NA	TRBV5-4	TRBJ2-1	few	TGTGCCAGCAGCTTGGGCCGCCGGGGGAATGAGCAGTTCTTC	CASSLGRRGNEQFF
NA	TRBV5-6	TRBJ2-2	few	TGTGCCAGCAGCTTGACAGCGAACACCGGGGAGCTGTTTTTT	CASSLTANTGELFF
NA	TRBV5-6	TRBJ1-3	NA	TGTGCCAGCAGCTCCGCAGGGAACTCTGGAAACACCATATATTTT	CASSSAGNSGNTIYF
TRBD2	TRBV12-5	TRBJ2-1	NA	TGTGCTAGTGGTTTGACGACTAGCGGGGGACCCAATGAGCAGTTCTTC	CASGLTTSGGPNEQFF
TRBD1	TRBV28	TRBJ1-2	few	TGTGCCAGCACAGGGGGAGGCTATGGCTACACCTTC	CASTGGGYGYTF
NA	TRBV27	TRBJ2-3	few	TGTGCCAGCAGTTTATCTAGCAGTCCGGTGGGGGATACGCAGTATTTT	CASSLSSSPVGDTQYF
TRBD1	TRBV6-5	TRBJ1-1	NA	TGTGCCAGCACCTACAGGGGGACCACTGAAGCTTTCTTT	CASTYRGTTEAFF
TRBD2	TRBV5-1	TRBJ2-2	NA	TGCGCCAGCAGCCCATCGGAGCTAGCGGGGGTTACCGGGGAGCTGTTTTTT	CASSPSELAGVTGELFF
NA	TRBV7-9	TRBJ2-3	few	TGTGCCAGCAGCTACAGCGGGCAGGGAAGGAATACGCAGTATTTT	CASSYSGQGRNTQYF
NA	TRBV25-1	TRBJ1-2	few	TGTGCCAGCAGTGGGACAGACCTCTATGGCTACACCTTC	CASSGTDLYGYTF
TRBD1	TRBV5-1	TRBJ2-5	few	TGCGCCAGCAGCTCCGGACAGGGAGGCACCCAGTACTTC	CASSSGQGGTQYF
NA	TRBV29-1	TRBJ2-7	NA	TGCAGCGTTGATCCAGGGTCCAACGAGCAGTACTTC	CSVDPGSNEQYF
NA	TRBV20-1	TRBJ2-1	few	TGCAGTGCCTTGGATGTGGAGCAGTTCTTC	CSALDVEQFF
TRBD2	TRBV28	TRBJ2-7	NA	TGTGCCAGCAGTTCCCAGCGGGGCGAGCAGTACTTC	CASSSQRGEQYF
TRBD1	TRBV7-2	TRBJ1-2	NA	TGTGCCAGCAGCCCCCCCGGGACAGGGGCTGGCTACACCTTC	CASSPPGTGAGYTF
NA	TRBV19	TRBJ1-2	NA	TGTGCCAGTAGTATGGGTCAGTTATTCTATGGCTACACCTTC	CASSMGQLFYGYTF
NA	TRBV5-1	TRBJ2-3	NA	TGCGCCAGCAGCTTGATAGGGGTAGATACGCAGTATTTT	CASSLIGVDTQYF
NA	TRBV9	TRBJ2-1	few	TGTGCCAGCAGCGGCAGGGACAATGAGCAGTTCTTC	CASSGRDNEQFF
TRBD1	TRBV30	TRBJ1-6	NA	TGTGCCTGGAGTGAAGACAGGGGAAGTTCACCCCTCCACTTT	CAWSEDRGSSPLHF
NA	TRBV29-1	TRBJ1-1	few	TGCAGCGTTGTTTCGCTGGGGGGCATGGGCACTGAAGCTTTCTTT	CSVVSLGGMGTEAFF